These 30 T cell receptor beta chains share one sample of origin, sequenced in a study of Ad26.COV2.S vaccination and SARS-CoV-2 variants. Treatment described: around 19 received Ad26.COV2.S at low or high dose, single or two shots; a few received placebo; per-sample allocation not given. On day 63 after the first injection, vaccine and placebo recipients gave samples. TCRdb's copy holds only in-frame clones and misses some; the assay was immunoSEQ multiplex PCR. The sample carries about 320,000 clones, more than 70% recorded once. Sequencing used peripheral blood, obtained in a trial of Ad26.COV2.S vaccine versus placebo. All receptors derive from a person between 18 and 65 years old who received the Ad26.COV2.S COVID-19 vaccine or a placebo.

The V and J genes are TRBV29-1 and TRBJ1-2; no clear D gene. This CDR3 has 12 residues. Germline V lookup: CDR1 SQVTM, CDR2 ANQGSEA. V was pared by 3 bases and J by 4 bases, with 9 bases between. The CDR3 reads CSVERSGYGYTF. In DNA form, the CDR3 reads TGCAGCGTTGAGCGGTCAGGCTATGGCTACACCTTC.

The chain carries TRBV5-4 and TRBJ1-2, with a possible D match to TRBD1 (6 bases). The CDR3 is made up of 15 amino acids. V shed 3 bases and J shed 4 bases, with 16 bases lying between them. Germline lookup yields CDR1 SGHNT and CDR2 YYREEE (reference sequence). In DNA, the CDR3 is TGTGCCAGCAGCTGGGGGGCCGGACAGACCTATGGCTACACCTTC. Protein: CASSWGAGQTYGYTF. Looking up the rest from reference TRBV5-4 and TRBJ1-2 gives the full variable domain: ETGVTQSPTHLIKTRGQQVTLRCSSQSGHNTVSWYQQALGQGPQFIFQYYREEENGRGNFPPRFSGLQFPNYSSELNVNALELDDSALYLCASSWGAGQTYGYTFGSGTRLTVV.

Here the CDR3 DNA reads TGTGCCAGCAGCACCCCGGGGGGGAAGAGGGTCTTTGGCTACACCTTC. Amino acids: CASSTPGGKRVFGYTF. This chain links TRBV5-4 with TRBJ1-2; D might be TRBD1 (5 bases). The germline V gene has CDR1 SGHNT and CDR2 YYREEE (reference sequence). The CDR3 is 16 amino acids. V dropped 4 bases and J dropped 7 bases, with 23 bases sitting between them.

The CDR3 DNA reads TGTGCCAGCAGCTTAGTGAGGGGACAGACTCATGGCTACACCTTC. Protein: CASSLVRGQTHGYTF. V usage is TRBV11-2 and J usage is TRBJ1-2, with 7 bases that match TRBD1. There are 15 residues in the CDR3. Unmatched junction bases numbered 8, after V lost 1 base and J lost 6 bases. Per germline, CDR1 SGHAT and CDR2 FQNNGV.

The J gene is TRBJ1-5, the V gene TRBV5-5, with 8 nucleotides matching TRBD1. The CDR3 length is 15 residues. CDR1 and CDR2 from the germline V gene are SGHKS and YYEKEE (reference sequence). With 1 base clipped from V and 1 base from J, the junction kept 1 base outside the gene matches. CDR3 sequence: CASSLTGGSNQPQHF. CDR3 bases: TGTGCCAGCAGCTTGACAGGGGGGAGCAATCAGCCCCAGCATTTT. The full variable domain, in which reference TRBV5-5 and TRBJ1-5 provide the parts outside the CDR3, is DAGVTQSPTHLIKTRGQQVTLRCSPISGHKSVSWYQQVLGQGPQFIFQYYEKEERGRGNFPDRFSARQFPNYSSELNVNALLLGDSALYLCASSLTGGSNQPQHFGDGTRLSIL.

The gene calls are TRBV5-1 and TRBJ2-5; 8 nucleotides match TRBD1. V shed 5 bases and J 5 bases; nucleotides not matched to a gene: 8. Germline V gene data show CDR1 as SGHRS and CDR2 as YFSETQ. The CDR3 covers 14 residues. DNA for the CDR3: TGCGCCAGCAGTTTCCAGGGGGCGCGGGAGACCCAGTACTTC. It encodes CASSFQGARETQYF.

This clone occurred a few times. The J gene is TRBJ1-2, the V gene TRBV19; 7 nucleotides match TRBD1. The CDR3 spans 14 residues. Germline CDR1 reads LNHDA; CDR2 reads SQIVND (reference sequence). The trim removed 5 bases at V and 4 bases at J, leaving 7 bases unmatched. This CDR3 reads CASSSRGQIYGYTF. The CDR3 coding sequence is TGTGCCAGTAGTTCGCGGGGACAGATCTATGGCTACACCTTC.

The V and J genes are TRBV4-1 and TRBJ2-2; the D gene is possibly TRBD1 (6 bases). The V gene lost 2 bases and the J gene lost 3 bases, with 19 bases spanning the gap. The CDR3 has 18 amino acids. The V gene's germline CDR1 is MGHRA and CDR2 YSYEKL. CDR3 bases: TGCGCCAGCAGCCAATCTCTAACCGGGACAAGGTACACCGGGGAGCTGTTTTTT. As protein: CASSQSLTGTRYTGELFF.

This clone was detected only once. This chain uses TRBV6-2 or TRBV6-3 with TRBJ2-1; no definite D call. CDR3 length equals 11 residues. Germline V gene lookup returns CDR1 MNHEY and CDR2 SVGEGT. Trimming left V 4 bases short and J 5 bases short, with 3 bases between. CDR3 DNA sequence: TGTGCCAGCAGTTGGGACAATGAGCAGTTCTTC. Translating gives CASSWDNEQFF.

The genes are TRBV10-2 and TRBJ2-1; 7 bases map to TRBD2. The germline gives CDR1 WSHSY, CDR2 SAAADI. The CDR3 length is 14 residues. V lost 5 bases to trimming and J lost 2 bases; unmatched junction nucleotides: 3. The chain's CDR3 is CASSPSGAYNEQFF. CDR3 nucleotides: TGCGCCAGCAGTCCCAGCGGGGCCTACAATGAGCAGTTCTTC.

DNA for the CDR3: TGCAGCGCCTCGACAGGGGGCTTTGGTGAAAAACTGTTTTTT. Protein: CSASTGGFGEKLFF. V and J are TRBV29-1 and TRBJ1-4, with 10 positions matching TRBD1. Germline values: CDR1 SQVTM, CDR2 ANQGSEA. There are 14 residues in the CDR3. V gave up 7 bases and J gave up 7 bases; unmatched junction bases: 9.

The chain combines TRBV12-5 with TRBJ1-3, with unresolved D. This CDR3 has 15 residues. The germline CDR1 and CDR2 sequences are LGHNT and FRNRAP. V was clipped by 0 bases and J by 5 bases, with 11 bases between them. CDR3: CASGLVPNSRNTIYF. Here the CDR3 DNA reads TGTGCTAGTGGTTTGGTACCGAACAGCAGAAACACCATATATTTT. The full variable domain, completed using reference TRBV12-5 and TRBJ1-3, is DARVTQTPRHKVTEMGQEVTMRCQPILGHNTVFWYRQTMMQGLELLAYFRNRAPLDDSGMPKDRFSAEMPDATLATLKIQPSEPRDSAVYFCASGLVPNSRNTIYFGEGSWLTVV.

The chain is built from TRBV3-1 (or the pseudogene TRBV3-2) and TRBJ1-4; the match to TRBD1 covers 10 bases. CDR1 and CDR2 from the germline V gene are LGHDT and YNNKEL (reference sequence). The CDR3 has 16 residues. Trimming cost V 1 base and J 8 bases; bases outside gene matches: 7. This chain's CDR3 is CASSQGPGTGEEKLFF. The CDR3 region has the DNA TGTGCCAGCAGCCAAGGTCCCGGGACAGGGGAGGAAAAACTGTTTTTT.

The J gene is TRBJ1-6, the V gene TRBV6-2 or TRBV6-3; D gene uncertain. Germline V gives CDR1 MNHEY, CDR2 SVGEGT. The CDR3 runs to 16 residues. V was cut by 0 bases and J by 6 bases, with 12 bases left in between. The CDR3 loop reads CASSYSSKQLNSPLHF. The DNA for the CDR3 is TGTGCCAGCAGTTACTCGAGTAAACAGCTTAATTCACCCCTCCACTTT.

This chain links TRBV18 with TRBJ2-2; TRBD2 might be the D (5 bases). V shed 4 bases and J shed 7 bases, with 10 bases lying between them. In germline, CDR1 is KGHSH, CDR2 LQKENI. CDR3 length: 13 residues. CDR3 sequence: CASSLRGVGELFF. Written as DNA, the CDR3 is TGTGCCAGCTCACTACGGGGAGTCGGGGAGCTGTTTTTT.

The chain recombines TRBV15 with TRBJ1-2, with TRBD1 matching 8 bases. The CDR3 is 20 amino acids. The germline CDR1 and CDR2 sequences are LNHNV and YYDKDF (reference sequence). With 0 bases clipped from V and 0 bases from J, the junction kept 15 bases outside the gene matches. CDR3 nucleotide sequence: TGTGCCACCAGCAGAGATATCACAGGGGGTGTACCCCTAGCTAACTATGGCTACACCTTC. Translated: CATSRDITGGVPLANYGYTF.

The V and J genes are TRBV5-1 and TRBJ2-3, with D possibly matching TRBD1 (6 bases). The CDR3 has 15 residues. V shed 3 bases and J shed 2 bases, with 13 bases lying between them. The germline gives CDR1 SGHRS, CDR2 YFSETQ. The CDR3 sequence: CASSSWGTNTDTQYF. In DNA, the CDR3 is TGCGCCAGCAGCTCCTGGGGGACAAACACAGATACGCAGTATTTT. The entire variable domain, with the rest obtained from reference TRBV5-1 and TRBJ2-3, is as follows: KAGVTQTPRYLIKTRGQQVTLSCSPISGHRSVSWYQQTPGQGLQFLFEYFSETQRNKGNFPGRFSGRQFSNSRSEMNVSTLELGDSALYLCASSSWGTNTDTQYFGPGTRLTVL.

About this clone itself: Different DNA sequences within this sample yield the same CDR3. The chain carries TRBV3-1 (or the pseudogene TRBV3-2) and TRBJ1-6; the match to TRBD1 covers 9 bases. Germline V gene lookup returns CDR1 LGHDT and CDR2 YNNKEL (reference sequence). V was pared by 4 bases and J by 7 bases, with 2 bases of the junction left unmatched. The CDR3 contains 14 residues. CDR3 DNA: TGTGCCAGCAGCCCAGGACAGGGGAATTCACCCCTCCACTTT. It is translated as CASSPGQGNSPLHF.

This clone occurred once. The V call is TRBV5-4, the J call TRBJ1-1; D might be TRBD1 (6 bases). Per germline, CDR1 SGHNT and CDR2 YYREEE (reference sequence). The CDR3 extends over 16 amino acids. V lost 4 bases, J lost 1 base, and 17 bases lay in between. The CDR3: CASSVTTGHRNTEAFF. The CDR3, as DNA: TGTGCCAGCAGCGTAACTACAGGGCATCGGAACACTGAAGCTTTCTTT.

The chain carries TRBV19 and TRBJ1-5; the D gene is possibly TRBD1 (6 bases). The length of the CDR3 is 13 residues. Germline lookup yields CDR1 LNHDA and CDR2 SQIVND (reference sequence). V was clipped by 1 base and J by 14 bases, with 15 bases between them. The CDR3 is CASSIVGGGYEHF. The CDR3 nucleotides are TGTGCCAGTAGTATAGTCGGGGGGGGCTACGAGCATTTT. Using reference TRBV19 and TRBJ1-5 for the parts outside the CDR3, the full variable domain is DGGITQSPKYLFRKEGQNVTLSCEQNLNHDAMYWYRQDPGQGLRLIYYSQIVNDFQKGDIAEGYSVSREKKESFPLTVTSAQKNPTAFYLCASSIVGGGYEHFGDGTRLSIL.

This clone was seen only once. This chain links TRBV11-2 with TRBJ1-2; D ambiguous. The CDR3 is 15 residues long. Trimming shortened V by 4 bases and J by 0 bases, and 12 bases separated the two germline ends. CDR1 is SGHAT, CDR2 FQNNGV, per germline. The CDR3 coding sequence is TGTGCCAGCAGCTACTTCGGGGAAGCTAACTATGGCTACACCTTC. This sequence encodes CASSYFGEANYGYTF.

The chain carries TRBV6-1 and TRBJ1-1; D remains unclear. Trimming pared 3 bases from V and 1 base from J, leaving 3 bases between. This CDR3 has 12 amino acids. Per the germline V gene, CDR1 is MNHNS and CDR2 is SASEGT. CDR3 DNA sequence: TGTGCCAGCAGTGATAGGAACACTGAAGCTTTCTTT. Translated, it gives CASSDRNTEAFF.

The chain is built from TRBV5-1 and TRBJ2-1, with TRBD1 as a possible D gene (5 bases). CDR1 and CDR2 (germline): SGHRS, YFSETQ. Trimming stripped 0 bases from V and 8 bases from J, with 18 bases between. This CDR3 has 16 amino acids. The CDR3 coding sequence is TGCGCCAGCAGCTTGGCCTACAGGAAGGTTCATGATGAGCAGTTCTTC. It encodes CASSLAYRKVHDEQFF.

This clone was observed a single time. J is TRBJ1-4 and V is TRBV6-5; 10 bases align to TRBD1. The CDR3 contains 14 residues. Looked up from germline, CDR1 is MNHEY and CDR2 is SVGAGI. V was pared by 6 bases and J by 8 bases, with 6 bases of the junction left unmatched. In nucleotides, the CDR3 is TGTGCCAGCAGAAGACAGGGGGCGCGGGAAAAACTGTTTTTT. It specifies CASRRQGAREKLFF.

The V call is TRBV18, the J call TRBJ2-7; D remains ambiguous. V was trimmed by 3 bases and J by 2 bases, leaving 14 bases between them. The V gene's germline CDR1 is KGHSH and CDR2 LQKENI. The CDR3 is made up of 15 amino acids. CDR3 DNA sequence: TGTGCCAGCTCACCCTCATCGGGCCTACCCTACGAGCAGTACTTC. It translates to CASSPSSGLPYEQYF.

The chain recombines TRBV18 with TRBJ2-2; D remains unclear. This CDR3 has 15 amino acids. V lost 2 bases, J lost 1 base, and 8 bases lay in between. Germline loops: CDR1 KGHSH, CDR2 LQKENI. Written as DNA, the CDR3 is TGTGCCAGCTCACCAACGACGGTGAACACCGGGGAGCTGTTTTTT. Translating it yields CASSPTTVNTGELFF.

The chain is built from TRBV11-2 and TRBJ1-5; TRBD1 aligns across 7 bases. The CDR3 has 13 residues. Germline V lookup: CDR1 SGHAT, CDR2 FQNNGV. V was pared by 3 bases and J by 6 bases, with 2 bases of the junction left unmatched. The CDR3 DNA reads TGTGCCAGCAGCTTGGGACAGTTTCAGCCCCAGCATTTT. Translated, it gives CASSLGQFQPQHF.

V gene TRBV6-5 combines with J gene TRBJ1-1, with 7 nucleotides matching TRBD1. Germline CDR1 MNHEY, CDR2 SVGAGI. CDR3 length: 15 residues. V lost 4 bases and J lost 3; bases outside the gene matches: 8. Here the CDR3 DNA reads TGTGCCAGCAGTTCCCCCAGACAGGGACACACTGAAGCTTTCTTT. Translation gives CASSSPRQGHTEAFF.

V and J are TRBV7-2 and TRBJ1-1; the D is unclear. This CDR3 is 15 amino acids long. Trimming left V 5 bases short and J 4 bases short, with 17 bases between. Germline CDR1 SGHTA, CDR2 FQGNSA. This CDR3 reads CASSGRGPSGTEAFF. The DNA of the CDR3 is TGTGCCAGCAGCGGCAGAGGACCCAGCGGCACTGAAGCTTTCTTT.

The genes are TRBV3-1 (or the pseudogene TRBV3-2) and TRBJ2-3; D might be TRBD2 (6 bases). With 6 bases removed from V and 4 bases from J, the gap between germline ends came to 14 bases. The CDR3 has 14 residues. Germline V gene lookup returns CDR1 LGHDT and CDR2 YNNKEL (reference sequence). The chain's CDR3 is CASSLVAVPDTQYF. CDR3 coding DNA: TGTGCCAGCAGTTTGGTAGCGGTCCCAGATACGCAGTATTTT.